A selection of T cell receptor beta chains follows, all from one sample in a study of blood T cell repertoires in COVID-19. Only in-frame clones appear in the TCRdb table, and some are missing; sequencing was by immunoSEQ multiplex PCR. The sample gives approximately 190,000 clones, roughly 84% of which show up once; roughly 3.1% is in the top ten. Sequenced material: PBMCs or T cells enriched from blood (not recorded which). The source of these receptors is a woman in her thirties who had been exposed to COVID-19. CDR3s leave out the opening cysteine and the closing phenylalanine or tryptophan. A clone size is listed for some rows: how often the clone was seen (once, few, many), or a class if it is expanded.

few | TRBV4-1 | ASSQQGAFGEAF
once | TRBV6-6 | ASSPGGTGVYEQY
. | TRBV23-1 | ASSLSGTGGGIRGKLF
. | TRBV7-9 | ASRPGYGNTIY
. | TRBV27 | ASRLSGTEAF
. | TRBV7-2 | ASSLPLRGKGMNTEAF
. | TRBV10-1 | ASRGQGNTGELF
. | TRBV7-6 | ASSLGRVGSETQY
. | TRBV5-1 | ASSLQGSGLSGEQF
once | TRBV19 | ASRERTGGYEQY
. | TRBV13 | ASTILNWGRGTDTQY
. | TRBV6-5 | ASSPDSGTDTQY
. | TRBV25-1 | ASSPRGGANEKLF
. | TRBV6-5 | ASRTSPRDQPQH
once | TRBV4-3 | ASSKALAGENTGELF